The 23 T cell receptor beta chains listed next were all sequenced from one sample in a study of regulatory T cells. General study findings and limits: Hydrophobic residues at CDR3 positions 6 and 7 were enriched in conventional CD4+ T cells of CD3G-deficient patients.

The primer mix had 52 TRBV and 13 TRBJ primers. This table comes from immunoSEQ multiplex PCR, and its TCRdb copy is limited to in-frame clones, with some not included. The sample shows 30,000 to 40,000 clones, 89% of them seen only once. Their cognate antigens are unknown. The specimen sequenced was conventional CD4+ T cells sorted from blood. These receptors all stem from a person under 35 with CD3G deficiency.

This chain links TRBV10-3 with TRBJ2-1, with TRBD2 matching over 8 bases. V gave up 0 bases and J gave up 7 bases; unmatched junction bases: 8. The CDR3 loop spans 16 amino acids. The germline CDR1 and CDR2 sequences are ENHRY and SYGVKD. This chain's CDR3 is CAISESSGISTNEQFF. The CDR3 DNA is TGTGCCATCAGTGAGTCTAGCGGGATTTCGACGAATGAGCAGTTCTTC.

The gene calls are TRBV10-3 and TRBJ2-1; TRBD1 matches 7 bases. CDR1 is ENHRY and CDR2 is SYGVKD in the germline V gene. V shed 4 bases, J shed 3 bases, and the junction held 3 bases outside the gene matches. This CDR3 is 14 amino acids long. CDR3 DNA sequence: TGTGCCATCAGTGGAGGGGGCAGCTACAATGAGCAGTTCTTC. The encoded protein is CAISGGGSYNEQFF.

The genes are TRBV28 and TRBJ1-5, with D uncertain. The germline V and J ends were trimmed by 6 bases and 7 bases, with 16 bases remaining between them. This CDR3 contains 14 residues. Germline V gene data show CDR1 as MDHEN and CDR2 as SYDVKM. Here the CDR3 DNA reads TGTGCCAGCAGCCGCCGGGCCTTGGTACAGCCCCAGCATTTT. Amino acids: CASSRRALVQPQHF.

The chain links TRBV7-9 to TRBJ2-5; 7 nucleotides match TRBD1. Germline values: CDR1 SEHNR, CDR2 FQNEAQ (reference sequence). CDR3 length: 14 residues. J gave up 5 bases and V 6 bases, and 9 bases lay outside the gene matches. The CDR3 region is CASSSNRGLETQYF. The CDR3 bases are TGTGCCAGCAGTTCTAACAGGGGCCTGGAGACCCAGTACTTC. Combining the CDR3 with reference TRBV7-9 and TRBJ2-5 gives the whole variable domain DTGVSQNPRHKITKRGQNVTFRCDPISEHNRLYWYRQTLGQGPEFLTYFQNEAQLEKSRLLSDRFSAERPKGSFSTLEIQRTEQGDSAMYLCASSSNRGLETQYFGPGTRLLVL.

This clone was observed once. This chain joins TRBV28 and TRBJ1-1, with TRBD1 as a possible D gene (6 bases). The ends were cut back, 9 bases at V and 2 bases at J, with 16 bases in the middle. Germline CDR1 reads MDHEN; CDR2 reads SYDVKM. The CDR3 sequence is 14 residues long. CDR3 coding DNA: TGTGCCAGTCGCCGTGGGGGGGGCAACACTGAAGCTTTCTTT. It encodes CASRRGGGNTEAFF.

This clone was recorded only once. The V gene is TRBV28, the J gene TRBJ1-5; the D is unclear. There are 14 residues in the CDR3. Germline V gene sequence: CDR1 MDHEN, CDR2 SYDVKM. The CDR3 nucleotides are TGTGCTAGCGCTGGGGAGTTTAGCAATCAGCCCCAGCATTTT. Its translation: CASAGEFSNQPQHF.

In its sample, this clone was seen a few times. The rearrangement links TRBV7-2 to TRBJ1-2, with TRBD1 identical over 7 bases. Trimming removed 4 bases from V and 8 bases from J; junction bases left unmatched: 10. The CDR3 totals 14 residues. Germline V gene sequence: CDR1 SGHTA, CDR2 FQGNSA. The CDR3 here is CASSSATGSHGYTF. DNA for the CDR3: TGTGCCAGCAGCTCGGCGACAGGGTCCCACGGCTACACCTTC.

This rearrangement joins TRBV19 to TRBJ2-2; D is unresolved. V lost 6 bases to trimming and J lost 13 bases, with 21 bases between them. The CDR3 is 14 residues long. CDR1 is LNHDA, CDR2 SQIVND, per germline (reference sequence). CDR3: CASSKDPRPFPLFF. Written as DNA, the CDR3 is TGTGCCAGTAGCAAAGACCCCCGGCCCTTCCCGCTGTTTTTT.

This rearrangement joins TRBV11-2 to TRBJ2-7, with 9 bases that match TRBD2. V gave up 2 bases and J gave up 7 bases; unmatched junction bases: 12. The germline CDR1 and CDR2 sequences are SGHAT and FQNNGV. The CDR3 consists of 16 residues. The CDR3 protein is CASSLSLLAGDKEQYF. The CDR3 bases are TGTGCCAGCAGCTTAAGCCTGTTAGCGGGAGACAAAGAGCAGTACTTC.

The chain employs TRBV4-1 and TRBJ2-3; 9 bases fit TRBD1. Germline V gene sequence: CDR1 MGHRA, CDR2 YSYEKL. The CDR3 consists of 18 residues. Trimming removed 0 bases from V and 3 bases from J; junction bases left unmatched: 10. Written as DNA, the CDR3 is TGCGCCAGCAGCCAAGAACATGAAACAGGGGGCAATACAGATACGCAGTATTTT. Encoded protein: CASSQEHETGGNTDTQYF.

The genes are TRBV28 and TRBJ2-1; the D gene is possibly TRBD1 (6 bases). Germline V gives CDR1 MDHEN, CDR2 SYDVKM. This CDR3 region has 13 residues. V was clipped by 2 bases and J by 13 bases, with 15 bases between them. The CDR3: CASSLSSGGSQFF. CDR3 bases: TGTGCCAGCAGTTTAAGCAGTGGGGGCAGTCAGTTCTTC. Full variable domain (outside the CDR3, taken from reference TRBV28 and TRBJ2-1): DVKVTQSSRYLVKRTGEKVFLECVQDMDHENMFWYRQDPGLGLRLIYFSYDVKMKEKGDIPEGYSVSREKKERFSLILESASTNQTSMYLCASSLSSGGSQFFGPGTRLTVL.

The rearrangement links TRBV5-1 to TRBJ2-3, with 7 bases that match TRBD2. Germline trimming cut 3 bases from V and 2 bases from J; bases unmatched to any gene: 3. The CDR3 spans 14 residues. The germline V gene has CDR1 SGHRS and CDR2 YFSETQ. Written as DNA, the CDR3 is TGCGCCAGCAGCTCGCGGGGGACCACAGATACGCAGTATTTT. Amino acid sequence: CASSSRGTTDTQYF.

V gene TRBV18 combines with J gene TRBJ2-3; 12 bases agree with TRBD2. Trimming removed 3 bases from V and 3 bases from J; junction bases left unmatched: 4. Germline V gene data show CDR1 as KGHSH and CDR2 as LQKENI. The CDR3 covers 16 residues. CDR3 region: CASSPLAGGQTDTQYF. The CDR3, as DNA: TGTGCCAGCTCACCCCTAGCGGGGGGGCAAACAGATACGCAGTATTTT.

The genes are TRBV28 and TRBJ2-7; D is unclear. Germline assignment: CDR1 MDHEN and CDR2 SYDVKM. CDR3 length: 13 amino acids. Trimming took 5 bases from V and 6 from J, leaving 14 bases between them. CDR3 DNA sequence: TGTGCCAGCAGTCCCTTCCGGATGGGCGAGCAGTACTTC. The encoded protein is CASSPFRMGEQYF. Full variable domain (remainder filled in from reference TRBV28 and TRBJ2-7): DVKVTQSSRYLVKRTGEKVFLECVQDMDHENMFWYRQDPGLGLRLIYFSYDVKMKEKGDIPEGYSVSREKKERFSLILESASTNQTSMYLCASSPFRMGEQYFGPGTRLTVT.

The V call is TRBV27, the J call TRBJ1-2; 9 bases map to TRBD1. CDR1 is MNHEY and CDR2 is SMNVEV in the germline V gene (reference sequence). J was trimmed by 6 bases and V by 6 bases; bases with no gene match: 11. The CDR3 length is 15 residues. As DNA, the CDR3 is TGTGCCAGCAGCCCAAATCCGGGACAGGGCCATGGCTACACCTTC. It translates to CASSPNPGQGHGYTF.

The chain links TRBV5-1 to TRBJ2-5, with D possibly called TRBD1 or TRBD2 (5 bases each). Germline loops: CDR1 SGHRS, CDR2 YFSETQ. Trimming left V 4 bases short and J 4 bases short, with 14 bases between. The CDR3 consists of 14 residues. Here the CDR3 reads CASSREGVGETQYF. Here the CDR3 DNA reads TGCGCCAGCAGCCGGGAAGGGGTAGGAGAGACCCAGTACTTC.

The count of this clone is one. This CDR3 is CASSLALAGKYEQFF. In nucleotides, the CDR3 is TGTGCCAGCTCCTTGGCACTAGCGGGAAAGTATGAGCAGTTCTTC. The chain combines TRBV7-9 with TRBJ2-1, with 10 nucleotides matching TRBD2. After removal of 8 bases from V and 8 bases from J, the junction contained 12 bases not matched to a gene. The CDR3 extends over 15 amino acids. Germline values: CDR1 SEHNR, CDR2 FQNEAQ (reference sequence).

The genes are TRBV5-1 and TRBJ2-5; D perhaps matches TRBD1 (5 bases). CDR1 is SGHRS, CDR2 YFSETQ, per germline. The germline V and J ends were trimmed by 2 bases and 5 bases, with 10 bases remaining between them. The CDR3 has 13 residues. CDR3 DNA sequence: TGCGCCAGCAGCTTTGTGGGGCCGGAGACCCAGTACTTC. Its translation: CASSFVGPETQYF.

Points on this clone: The junction departs from germline at one end; a sequencing error may be responsible. The rearrangement links TRBV11-2 to TRBJ2-1, with 10 bases aligning to TRBD2. The CDR3 runs 14 residues. CDR1 SGHAT and CDR2 FQNNGV come from the germline V gene. CDR3 sequence (DNA): TGTGCCAGCAGCTTAGATCGGCTAGCGGGGGCCCCAATCTTC. The encoded protein is CASSLDRLAGAPIF.

The rearrangement joins TRBV28 to TRBJ2-6, with a weak D call TRBD2 (6 bases). V lost 4 bases and J lost 4, with 20 bases in between. Germline assignment: CDR1 MDHEN and CDR2 SYDVKM. The CDR3 runs 18 residues. As DNA, the CDR3 is TGTGCCAGCAGTTCCCGGCGGGGTTCGTCTACGGGGGCCAACGTCCTGACTTTC. This sequence encodes CASSSRRGSSTGANVLTF.

This chain links TRBV28 with TRBJ1-1; D is undetermined. V lost 2 bases and J lost 9, with 7 bases in between. Germline V gives CDR1 MDHEN, CDR2 SYDVKM. This CDR3 region has 11 residues. The CDR3 loop is CASSLEGKAFF. In DNA form, the CDR3 reads TGTGCCAGCAGTTTAGAGGGAAAAGCTTTCTTT.

This chain connects TRBV5-1 to TRBJ2-3; D is ambiguous. CDR1 is SGHRS and CDR2 is YFSETQ in the germline V gene. The V and J ends lost 0 bases and 0 bases respectively, with 8 bases between them. The CDR3 spans 15 residues. Here the CDR3 reads CASSLDASSTDTQYF. The CDR3 DNA reads as TGCGCCAGCAGCTTGGATGCGTCTAGCACAGATACGCAGTATTTT. Drawing the rest from reference TRBV5-1 and TRBJ2-3, the complete variable domain is KAGVTQTPRYLIKTRGQQVTLSCSPISGHRSVSWYQQTPGQGLQFLFEYFSETQRNKGNFPGRFSGRQFSNSRSEMNVSTLELGDSALYLCASSLDASSTDTQYFGPGTRLTVL.

The genes are TRBV9 and TRBJ2-6; tentatively, D is TRBD2 (6 bases). V was pared by 0 bases and J by 1 base, with 8 bases between. The CDR3 contains 16 residues. CDR1 is SGDLS, CDR2 YYNGEE, per germline. CDR3 loop: CASSVGGTSGANVLTF. The CDR3 DNA follows: TGTGCCAGCAGCGTAGGAGGGACTTCTGGGGCCAACGTCCTGACTTTC.